This entry lists 10 T cell receptor beta chains sequenced from one sample in a study of graft-versus-host responses after intestinal transplantation. The data were produced by immunoSEQ multiplex PCR, yet TCRdb's version contains in-frame clones alone and is incomplete. The sample has some 66,000 clones, around 90% seen once. Lymphocytes from graft epithelium and lamina propria were isolated. The source material was ileum tissue, sampled less than 400 days after transplant. Receptors were obtained from a human patient who received an intestinal transplant, so some T cells may come from the graft donor.

The V call is TRBV30, the J call TRBJ1-1; 8 bases agree with TRBD1. CDR1 is GTSNPN and CDR2 is SVGIG in the germline V gene (reference sequence). The junction had 6 bases not matched to a gene; V was cut back by 4 bases and J by 8 bases. The CDR3 is 12 amino acids. Written as DNA, the CDR3 is TGTGCCTGGATTGCAGGGGGCGCGGAAGCTTTCTTT. Encoded protein: CAWIAGGAEAFF.

The chain joins TRBV6-5 to TRBJ2-3; D may be TRBD1 or TRBD2 (5 bases each). V was shortened by 6 bases and J by 7 bases, with 14 bases between the two germline ends. CDR3 length: 13 amino acids. The germline CDR1 and CDR2 sequences are MNHEY and SVGAGI. CDR3 bases: TGTGCCAGCAGGCCGGGACCCACGAATACGCAGTATTTT. Amino acid sequence: CASRPGPTNTQYF.

The genes are TRBV15 and TRBJ2-7; TRBD1 matches at 11 bases. V lost 3 bases and J lost 5; bases outside the gene matches: 6. In germline, CDR1 is LNHNV, CDR2 YYDKDF (reference sequence). CDR3 length: 15 residues. CDR3: CATSSGTGGANEQYF. The DNA for the CDR3 is TGTGCCACCAGCAGCGGGACAGGGGGAGCCAACGAGCAGTACTTC.

This rearrangement joins TRBV6-6 to TRBJ2-2, with 11 bases matching TRBD2. Losses at the gene ends were 7 bases for V and 1 base for J; bases not matched to a gene: 5. The CDR3 has 16 residues. Germline assignment: CDR1 MNHNY and CDR2 SVGAGI (reference sequence). Written as DNA, the CDR3 is TGTGCCAGCACCCTGGGACTAGCGGAGAACACCGGGGAGCTGTTTTTT. Amino acid sequence: CASTLGLAENTGELFF.

V usage is TRBV6-5 and J usage is TRBJ1-3, with D unclear. CDR1 and CDR2 (germline): MNHEY, SVGAGI. The CDR3 sequence is 14 residues long. Between the trimmed V and J ends, which lost 6 bases and 0 bases, there was a span of 9 bases. The DNA for the CDR3 is TGTGCCAGCAGCCAGGCGTTCTCTGGAAACACCATATATTTT. Protein: CASSQAFSGNTIYF.

This chain links TRBV2 with TRBJ2-3, with 11 nucleotides matching TRBD2. The J segment lost 2 bases and the V segment lost 6 bases, leaving 4 bases of the junction unmatched. The CDR3 is made up of 15 amino acids. In germline, CDR1 is SNHLY, CDR2 FYNNEI. The CDR3 sequence: CASRGTSGYTDTQYF. CDR3 nucleotides: TGTGCCAGCAGGGGGACTAGCGGTTACACAGATACGCAGTATTTT.

Of note for this clone: A junction boundary mismatches the germline segment, possibly from a read error. The genes are TRBV7-6 and TRBJ2-5; weak D call: TRBD1 (6 bases). The CDR3 is 15 amino acids. Germline V gene lookup returns CDR1 SGHVS and CDR2 FNYEAQ. In DNA, the CDR3 is TGTGCCAGCAGCCTAGCCGACAGGCGGACGGAGACCCAGTACTTC. It is translated as CASSLADRRTETQYF.

The chain couples TRBV11-2 to TRBJ2-7; the D call may be TRBD1 or TRBD2 (5 bases each). V gave up 1 base and J gave up 2 bases, with 9 bases separating them. Per the germline V gene, CDR1 is SGHAT and CDR2 is FQNNGV. The CDR3 is made up of 14 amino acids. The DNA for the CDR3 is TGTGCCAGCAGCTTAGGTGGGGACCCCTACGAGCAGTACTTC. Translated, it gives CASSLGGDPYEQYF.

The V gene is TRBV30, the J gene TRBJ2-1; 9 nucleotides line up with TRBD1. This CDR3 is built from 15 residues. Germline-derived CDR1 and CDR2 are GTSNPN and SVGIG (reference sequence). V lost 3 bases, J lost 5 bases, and 8 bases stayed unmatched. This chain's CDR3 is CAWRLQGASHNEQFF. The CDR3 nucleotides read TGTGCCTGGAGGCTACAGGGGGCGAGCCACAATGAGCAGTTCTTC.

The chain is built from TRBV4-1 and TRBJ2-3, with TRBD1 matching 8 bases. With V trimmed by 4 bases and J by 5 bases, 5 bases remained unmatched. Germline V gene data show CDR1 as MGHRA and CDR2 as YSYEKL. There are 14 residues in the CDR3. CDR3 region: CASSLGQGRDTQYF. The CDR3 DNA reads TGCGCCAGCAGCCTCGGACAGGGTAGAGATACGCAGTATTTT.